This TCR beta chain is drawn from a study of T-cell reconstitution after alpha-beta-depleted transplantation in children. The study's findings and limits: There were some patients whose high TCRbeta diversity at day 60 came from surviving recipient T cells and thymic progenitors. After one year, T-cell counts and TCRbeta diversity mostly came from new T cells. Reports say that about two months after transplant, the alpha-beta T cells came out of several hundred graft clones that had expanded.

At least ten counts were recorded for this clonotype. The antigen is not known. Preparation of the TCRbeta library used unique molecular identifiers. MiXCR, applied by TCRdb to the PCR reads, yields one record per CDR3 protein. The sample holds 700,000 or so distinct CDR3 sequences, around 12% seen once. Germline CDR1 and CDR2: SGDLS and YYNGEE. CDR3 size: 18 residues. After removal of 0 bases from V and 4 bases from J, the junction contained 12 bases not matched to a gene. The receptor comes from a girl aged 2 to 10 with congenital amegakaryocytic thrombocytopenia, due to receive a stem cell transplant. V gene TRBV9 combines with J gene TRBJ2-1; 8 nucleotides match TRBD2. The specimen comprised PBMCs, sampled before TCRalphabeta/CD19-depleted stem cell transplant. The DNA of the CDR3 is TGTGCCAGCAGCGTAGATGCCCCCGTAGCGGGACCTTACAATGAGCAGTTCTTC. This gives the protein CASSVDAPVAGPYNEQFF.